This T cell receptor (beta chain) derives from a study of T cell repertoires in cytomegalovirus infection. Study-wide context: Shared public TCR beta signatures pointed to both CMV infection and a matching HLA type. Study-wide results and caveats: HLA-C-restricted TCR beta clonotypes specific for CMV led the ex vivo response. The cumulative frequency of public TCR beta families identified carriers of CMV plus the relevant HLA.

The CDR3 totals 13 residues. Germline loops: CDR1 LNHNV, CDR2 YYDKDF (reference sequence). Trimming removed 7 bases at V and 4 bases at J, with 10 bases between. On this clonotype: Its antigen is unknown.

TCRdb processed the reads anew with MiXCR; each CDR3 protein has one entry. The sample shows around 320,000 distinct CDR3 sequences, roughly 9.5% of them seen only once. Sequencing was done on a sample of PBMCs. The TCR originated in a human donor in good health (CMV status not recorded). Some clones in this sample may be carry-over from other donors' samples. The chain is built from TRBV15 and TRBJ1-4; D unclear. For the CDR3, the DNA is TGTGCCACCAAGGGTTCAAGTAATGAAAAACTGTTTTTT. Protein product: CATKGSSNEKLFF.